This T cell receptor (beta chain) was observed in a study of CD8 T cells in ankylosing spondylitis. Details on this clonotype: The target antigen is unknown.

This CDR3 spans 13 amino acids. Germline-derived CDR1 and CDR2 are MNHNS and SASEGT. Trimming cost V 6 bases and J 1 base, with 9 bases left between them. Scientists made TCR beta libraries using quantitative 5'-RACE with molecular barcodes. One entry per CDR3 protein results from TCRdb running MiXCR on the 5' RACE reads. Of some 240,000 distinct CDR3 sequences in the sample, 18% were seen once. The study, taken as a whole, reports: Before this, some motif variants had been reported in reactive arthritis synovial fluid and blood. Reportedly, disease-linked clones are significantly enriched in ankylosing spondylitis patients' matched synovial fluid. For ankylosing spondylitis blood, a TCR beta motif of about 8 highly homologous variants appeared characteristic.

The sequencing input was blood, either unsorted or a sorted T cell fraction (not recorded which). The chain employs TRBV6-1 and TRBJ1-1, with D unresolved. The receptor's source is a male donor with ankylosing spondylitis or in good health (not recorded which). The CDR3 reads CASRQTRNTEAFF. CDR3 bases: TGTGCCAGCAGGCAAACACGGAACACTGAAGCTTTCTTT.